Listed here are 11 T cell receptor beta chains from one sample, sequenced in a study of neurological immune-mediated disorders. TCRdb called the 5' RACE reads again in MiXCR, with one record for every CDR3 protein. The sample lists fewer than 85,000 distinct CDR3 sequences, around 3.9% occurring once. Source material: PBMCs. The receptors stem from a man aged 25 to 40 with multiple sclerosis.

There are many counts of this clonotype. V usage is TRBV5-5 and J usage is TRBJ2-7, with D unresolved. CDR1 and CDR2 (germline): SGHKS, YYEKEE (reference sequence). The CDR3 has 16 residues. Between the trimmed V and J ends, which lost 5 bases and 3 bases, there was a span of 21 bases. In nucleotides, the CDR3 is TGTGCCAGCAGACCCGGACCGCGGACCACGGGCTACGAGCAGTACTTC. It is translated as CASRPGPRTTGYEQYF.

Details on this clonotype: One junction end disagrees with the germline gene, perhaps due to a read error. The CDR3 sequence is CASAGLDRRETRYF. The CDR3 coding sequence is TGTGCCAGCGCTGGTTTGGACAGGCGCGAGACCCGGTACTTC. V usage is TRBV6-6 and J usage is TRBJ2-5, with TRBD1 identical over 7 bases. Germline loops: CDR1 MNHNY, CDR2 SVGAGI (reference sequence). The CDR3 runs to 14 residues.

This clonotype was counted many times. This chain connects TRBV7-9 to TRBJ2-7; D might be TRBD2 (6 bases). Germline V gene sequence: CDR1 SEHNR, CDR2 FQNEAQ (reference sequence). V was shortened by 2 bases and J by 3 bases, with 8 bases between the two germline ends. The CDR3 is 13 residues long. CDR3 sequence (DNA): TGTGCCAGCAGCTTATCCGGGGGCTACGAGCAGTACTTC. Residues: CASSLSGGYEQYF.

At least ten counts were recorded for this clonotype. The chain has TRBV11-1 and TRBJ1-1; D remains unclear. Trimming pared 3 bases from V and 2 bases from J, leaving 7 bases between. Germline assignment: CDR1 SGHAT and CDR2 FQDESV (reference sequence). CDR3 length: 13 amino acids. CDR3 nucleotides: TGTGCCAGCAGCTTCGCGGGTAACACTGAAGCTTTCTTT. Its protein product is CASSFAGNTEAFF.

The sample holds many counts of this clonotype. The chain is built from TRBV4-1 and TRBJ2-7; 11 positions match TRBD1. CDR3 length equals 15 residues. V shed 4 bases, J shed 6 bases, and the junction held 8 bases outside the gene matches. CDR1 is MGHRA and CDR2 is YSYEKL in the germline V gene. The DNA for the CDR3 is TGCGCCAGCAGCCTGGGACAGGGGGAGGTGGGCGAGCAGTACTTC. The encoded protein is CASSLGQGEVGEQYF.

This clonotype was detected many times. The rearrangement links TRBV20-1 to TRBJ2-1; 9 nucleotides match TRBD1. With 5 bases clipped from V and 3 bases from J, the junction kept 5 bases outside the gene matches. Germline CDR1 DFQATT, CDR2 SNEGSKA (reference sequence). There are 14 residues in the CDR3. The CDR3 sequence: CSAFRDRDYNEQFF. CDR3 coding DNA: TGCAGTGCTTTCCGGGACAGGGACTACAATGAGCAGTTCTTC.

This clonotype was counted ten times or more. The chain links TRBV12-3 or TRBV12-4 to TRBJ1-3; no clear D gene. Trimming stripped 3 bases from V and 9 bases from J, with 9 bases between. This CDR3 is built from 12 residues. CDR3 DNA: TGTGCCAGCAGTTTTAGCGGGAGCACCATATATTTT. This gives the protein CASSFSGSTIYF.

This clonotype was observed at least ten times. The chain couples TRBV6-2 or TRBV6-3 to TRBJ2-3; no clear D. From germline, CDR1 is MNHEY and CDR2 SVGEGT. Between the trimmed V and J ends, which lost 0 bases and 2 bases, there was a span of 9 bases. The CDR3 has 15 residues. The CDR3: CASSYSETATDTQYF. In DNA form, the CDR3 reads TGTGCCAGCAGTTACTCAGAGACTGCCACAGATACGCAGTATTTT.

This clonotype was picked up many times. The rearrangement uses TRBV7-2 and TRBJ2-5; D gene uncertain. Trimming shortened V by 2 bases and J by 5 bases, and 9 bases separated the two germline ends. CDR3 length: 13 amino acids. The germline CDR1 and CDR2 sequences are SGHTA and FQGNSA. Here the CDR3 reads CASSLSLGETQYF. Here the CDR3 DNA reads TGTGCCAGCAGCTTAAGTTTGGGGGAGACCCAGTACTTC.

This clonotype has a handful of counts. The V call is TRBV20-1, the J call TRBJ2-5; D call uncertain. V lost 5 bases, J lost 5 bases, and 12 bases lay in between. CDR3 length equals 12 residues. Germline lookup yields CDR1 DFQATT and CDR2 SNEGSKA (reference sequence). CDR3 in amino acids: CSAPRGAETQYF. CDR3 bases: TGCAGTGCTCCCCGTGGAGCCGAGACCCAGTACTTC.

This clonotype has a count of ten or more. J is TRBJ1-5 and V is TRBV10-2; tentative D call: TRBD1 (6 bases). The CDR3 loop spans 14 amino acids. Per the germline V gene, CDR1 is WSHSY and CDR2 is SAAADI. Deletions cut 2 bases from V and 6 bases from J, with 11 bases between. CDR3 in DNA: TGCGCCAGCAGTGAGAGAGGCAGGGGTCAGCCCCAGCATTTT. Its protein product is CASSERGRGQPQHF.